This T cell receptor beta chain was retrieved from a study of shared clonotypes between healthy human individuals. Study-level points and caveats: Non-shared clonotypes had lower generation probabilities than clonotypes shared by all four sorted-subset donors.

In the authors' methods: Without quality scores, immunoSEQ junctional reads could not be filtered like full-length reads. Some clones are missing from TCRdb's copy, which holds only in-frame ones; the method was immunoSEQ multiplex PCR. V and J calls and clone size follow that table, whereas D and trimming were derived from the DNA. The table lists over a million clones, around four fifths of them singletons. A word on this clone: The target antigen is unknown.

Source material: memory CD4+ T cells sorted from blood. Subset: CD45RA-negative fraction. This clonotype was obtained from a man between 18 and 29 years old in good health.

The CDR3 bases are TGCGCCAGCAGCTTGGGAAGTAGCTATCCAAGGGAGACCCAGTACTTC. It specifies CASSLGSSYPRETQYF. V is TRBV5-1 and J is TRBJ2-5; the D is unclear. The germline gives CDR1 SGHRS, CDR2 YFSETQ. Trimming took 0 bases from V and 5 from J, leaving 17 bases between them. The CDR3 extends over 16 amino acids.